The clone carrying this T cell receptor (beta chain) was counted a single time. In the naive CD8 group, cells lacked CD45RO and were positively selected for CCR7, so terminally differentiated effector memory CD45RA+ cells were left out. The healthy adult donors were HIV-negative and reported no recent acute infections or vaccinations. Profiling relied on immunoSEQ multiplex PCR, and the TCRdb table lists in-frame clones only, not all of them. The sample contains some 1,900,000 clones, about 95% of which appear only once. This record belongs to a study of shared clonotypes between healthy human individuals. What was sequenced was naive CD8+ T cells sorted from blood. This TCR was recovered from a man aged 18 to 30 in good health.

The CDR3 sequence is CASSTRTNTEAFF. CDR3 DNA sequence: TGTGCCAGTAGTACCCGAACAAACACTGAAGCTTTCTTT. V and J are TRBV19 and TRBJ1-1; D call uncertain. Trimming shortened V by 4 bases and J by 2 bases, and 8 bases separated the two germline ends. The CDR3 has 13 residues. Germline CDR1 LNHDA, CDR2 SQIVND (reference sequence).